A single sample is the source of the 18 T cell receptor beta chains below, sequenced in a study of Ad26.COV2.S vaccination and SARS-CoV-2 variants. The table came from immunoSEQ multiplex PCR; TCRdb's copy has only in-frame clones and leaves some out. The sample lists roughly 350,000 clones, roughly 90% occurring once. Stated treatment: around 19 received Ad26.COV2.S at low or high dose, single or two shots; 5 received placebo; per-sample allocation not given. Each sample was drawn 63 days after the first injection (of vaccine or placebo). The starting material was peripheral blood, obtained in a trial of Ad26.COV2.S vaccine versus placebo. The receptor set was obtained from a person aged 18-65 years who received the Ad26.COV2.S COVID-19 vaccine or a placebo.

This chain links TRBV5-1 with TRBJ2-1; D call uncertain. V was pared by 1 base and J by 1 base, with 9 bases between. This CDR3 comprises 15 residues. Germline CDR1 and CDR2: SGHRS and YFSETQ. CDR3 sequence reads: CASSLQPESYNEQFF. The DNA for the CDR3 is TGCGCCAGCAGCTTGCAACCGGAGTCCTACAATGAGCAGTTCTTC.

The V call is TRBV20-1, the J call TRBJ2-3; a weak D match, TRBD2 (5 bases). The ends were cut back, 3 bases at V and 4 bases at J, with 17 bases in the middle. There are 15 residues in the CDR3. From germline, CDR1 is DFQATT and CDR2 SNEGSKA (reference sequence). For the CDR3, the DNA is TGCAGTGCTAGTCGCGGTCCCAGAGGGCCAGATACGCAGTATTTT. Protein sequence: CSASRGPRGPDTQYF.

The J gene is TRBJ2-1, the V gene TRBV7-8, with 7 positions matching TRBD2. The CDR3 has 16 amino acids. Germline V gene lookup returns CDR1 SGHVS and CDR2 FQNEAQ. The trim removed 6 bases at V and 3 bases at J, leaving 11 bases unmatched. The CDR3 region is CASSPRLERGYNEQFF. The CDR3 region has the DNA TGTGCCAGCAGTCCAAGGTTGGAGCGGGGCTACAATGAGCAGTTCTTC.

This chain links TRBV5-1 with TRBJ1-1; D gene unclear. The CDR3 runs to 16 residues. Germline V CDR1 and CDR2: SGHRS, YFSETQ. Between the trimmed V and J ends, which lost 0 bases and 0 bases, there was a span of 12 bases. The CDR3 region has the DNA TGCGCCAGCAGCTTGGATGGTGTGGTTATGAACACTGAAGCTTTCTTT. Translated: CASSLDGVVMNTEAFF.

CDR3 nucleotides: TGTGCCTGGAGGGAACCCCGGGACACGGGTTTGGCTTTCTTT. Amino acids: CAWREPRDTGLAFF. The chain is built from TRBV30 and TRBJ1-1, with a weak D call TRBD1 (6 bases). This CDR3 is built from 14 residues. Trimming shortened V by 3 bases and J by 11 bases, and 22 bases separated the two germline ends. The germline CDR1 and CDR2 sequences are GTSNPN and SVGIG (reference sequence).

The chain recombines TRBV11-1 with TRBJ2-3; D not resolved. The V and J ends lost 2 bases and 0 bases respectively, with 6 bases between them. The germline CDR1 and CDR2 sequences are SGHAT and FQDESV (reference sequence). This CDR3 spans 14 amino acids. CDR3 in DNA: TGTGCCAGCAGCTTAACGCGGAGCACAGATACGCAGTATTTT. It yields the protein CASSLTRSTDTQYF.

This clone has a single count. The chain uses TRBV9 and TRBJ2-1; 10 bases line up with TRBD2. This CDR3 is 14 amino acids long. After removal of 0 bases from V and 7 bases from J, the junction contained 1 base not matched to a gene. Per germline, CDR1 SGDLS and CDR2 YYNGEE. This chain's CDR3 is CASSVDSGRNEQFF. For the CDR3, the DNA is TGTGCCAGCAGCGTAGATAGCGGGAGGAATGAGCAGTTCTTC.

The chain links TRBV28 to TRBJ2-7, with D unclear. Trimming stripped 6 bases from V and 7 bases from J, with 10 bases between. This CDR3 contains 11 residues. The germline V gene has CDR1 MDHEN and CDR2 SYDVKM. The CDR3 here is CASRSLKEQYF. CDR3 nucleotides: TGTGCCAGCAGGTCCCTGAAAGAGCAGTACTTC.

CDR3 sequence reads: CASSLGQGSQPQHF. DNA of the CDR3: TGTGCCAGTAGCTTAGGACAGGGTAGTCAGCCCCAGCATTTT. The V gene is TRBV19, the J gene TRBJ1-5; TRBD1 matches at 8 bases. Looked up from germline, CDR1 is LNHDA and CDR2 is SQIVND (reference sequence). V was clipped by 6 bases and J by 6 bases; unmatched bases: 7. The CDR3 is 14 amino acids.

The V call is TRBV6-5, the J call TRBJ1-1, with unresolved D. Between the trimmed V and J ends, which lost 2 bases and 3 bases, there was a span of 7 bases. The CDR3 sequence is 13 residues long. In germline, CDR1 is MNHEY, CDR2 SVGAGI. CDR3 in DNA: TGTGCCAGCAGTTACCGACGGGACACTGAAGCTTTCTTT. Protein sequence: CASSYRRDTEAFF.

The CDR3 nucleotides read TGTGCCAGCAGCTCAAAGGGGGCGGGTGGCTACACCTTC. Translation gives CASSSKGAGGYTF. The chain couples TRBV7-9 to TRBJ1-2, with TRBD1 identical over 7 bases. Germline loops: CDR1 SEHNR, CDR2 FQNEAQ (reference sequence). CDR3 length: 13 amino acids. With 4 bases clipped from V and 7 bases from J, the junction kept 6 bases outside the gene matches.

This clone was seen many times. The CDR3 region has the DNA TGTGCCAGCAGCCAAGATAGGACTAGGGCCGGGGAGCTGTTTTTT. Translation: CASSQDRTRAGELFF. The V call is TRBV4-2, the J call TRBJ2-2; the match to TRBD2 covers 7 bases. Germline CDR1 reads LGHNA; CDR2 reads YNFKEQ. V shed 0 bases, J shed 6 bases, and the junction held 4 bases outside the gene matches. The CDR3 consists of 15 residues.

This sequence joins TRBV9 and TRBJ2-3; 7 bases agree with TRBD2. V was pared by 4 bases and J by 13 bases, with 12 bases of the junction left unmatched. The germline V gene has CDR1 SGDLS and CDR2 YYNGEE. The CDR3 length is 13 residues. This chain's CDR3 is CASSSRWGRAKYF. The CDR3 DNA follows: TGTGCCAGCAGCTCAAGATGGGGGAGGGCCAAGTATTTT.

V gene TRBV6-1 combines with J gene TRBJ2-5; 9 nucleotides align to TRBD1. This CDR3 has 16 residues. V trimming: 4 bases; J trimming: 4 bases; junction bases outside the gene matches: 10. Looked up from germline, CDR1 is MNHNS and CDR2 is SASEGT. CDR3 loop: CASSAQTGGISETQYF. CDR3 DNA sequence: TGTGCCAGCAGTGCCCAGACAGGGGGTATATCAGAGACCCAGTACTTC.

The chain has TRBV19 and TRBJ1-5, with TRBD1 as a possible D gene (6 bases). Trimming took off 3 bases at V and 1 base at J, with 13 bases between the two ends. CDR3 size: 16 residues. Germline CDR1 reads LNHDA; CDR2 reads SQIVND (reference sequence). CDR3 sequence reads: CASSIFGGGSNQPQHF. In DNA form, the CDR3 reads TGTGCCAGTAGTATTTTTGGGGGGGGCAGCAATCAGCCCCAGCATTTT. The complete variable domain, with remaining parts taken from reference TRBV19 and TRBJ1-5, reads DGGITQSPKYLFRKEGQNVTLSCEQNLNHDAMYWYRQDPGQGLRLIYYSQIVNDFQKGDIAEGYSVSREKKESFPLTVTSAQKNPTAFYLCASSIFGGGSNQPQHFGDGTRLSIL.

The chain is built from TRBV19 and TRBJ1-1, with TRBD1 matching over 11 bases. The V gene end was trimmed by 5 bases and the J gene end by 4 bases; junction bases not matched to a gene: 3. This CDR3 contains 14 residues. Germline V gene lookup returns CDR1 LNHDA and CDR2 SQIVND (reference sequence). CDR3 residues: CASSRDRGSTEAFF. The DNA for the CDR3 is TGTGCCAGTAGTCGGGACAGGGGGTCCACTGAAGCTTTCTTT.

This rearrangement joins TRBV5-1 to TRBJ2-1, with TRBD1 identical over 8 bases. CDR1 SGHRS and CDR2 YFSETQ come from the germline V gene. The CDR3 loop spans 15 amino acids. V gave up 4 bases and J gave up 5 bases; unmatched junction bases: 8. Written as DNA, the CDR3 is TGCGCCAGCAGCCATAGGACAGGGTTCGACAATGAGCAGTTCTTC. Encoded protein: CASSHRTGFDNEQFF.

The V and J genes are TRBV5-6 and TRBJ2-4; either TRBD1 or TRBD2 may fit D (6 bases each). The CDR3 runs 13 residues. V gave up 5 bases and J gave up 8 bases, with 14 bases separating them. Germline V gene data show CDR1 as SGHDT and CDR2 as YYEEEE. The CDR3 DNA follows: TGTGCCAGCAGAGTACAGGGCGGGGACATTCAGTACTTC. Encoded protein: CASRVQGGDIQYF.